This T cell receptor (beta chain) was captured by sequencing in a study of blood T cell repertoires in COVID-19 (dated by TCRdb to the early 2020s). In terms of the full investigation: Samples from collaborators originated in the United States, Italy and Spain and spanned both the acute and convalescent phases of COVID-19. The material from the prospective study consisted of cDNA or gDNA derived from T cells, B-cell-depleted T cells, or PBMCs. The dataset comprised deeply sampled blood TCRbeta repertoires from subjects exposed to, actively infected with, or recovered from COVID-19. The repertoires were made available in a free public database intended to serve as a resource for research on the immune response to SARS-CoV-2. The samples were drawn from two sources: the first 160 participants of the ongoing ImmuneRACE study, and 1,200 or so subjects contributed by 6 global collaborators. A de-identified subject ID, COVID-19 status, age in years and sex were almost always included in the sample metadata. Where HLA class I and class II types were available, the types were taken from metadata supplied by the sample provider, not from assay-based typing.

The CDR3 covers 14 residues, taking in both the cysteine and the phenylalanine. The only DNA kept is the CDR3, 42 bases in frame from the first base. Looking up the germline V gene yields CDR1 SGDLS and CDR2 YYNGEE. Germline trimming: 3 bases from V, 4 bases from J; junction bases outside gene matches: 7. What the research found in general, with its limitations: The amount of clinical and demographic metadata varied by source and participant and was provided uncurated.

A second Seattle source provided samples from volunteer blood donors who had recovered from COVID-19. Each collaborating institution followed its own protocols to collect whole blood in K2EDTA tubes. Collaborator samples were shipped for TCRbeta analysis as frozen whole blood, isolated PBMCs, or DNA extracted from either sample type. The immunoSEQ Assay, a bias-controlled multiplex PCR, was used to amplify TCRbeta CDR3 regions from genomic DNA. In the paper's pipeline: Nucleated cell counts per sample were estimated from amplification of reference gene primers within the assay. Sequence reads were collapsed and filtered to measure the absolute abundance of every unique TCRbeta CDR3 rearrangement. Productive Simpson clonality was computed per sample as the square root of Simpson's diversity index over productive rearrangements. Here the immuneACCESS table is served through TCRdb, limited to in-frame sequences with V and J called. Missing clones are a known gap in these copies; in checked studies unresolved V genes cover under half, and the rest lacks a known reason. Clone size and V and J calls were adopted from that table, with D and trimming inferred from the DNA. This sample lists approximately 200,000 clones; 80% to 85% were detected once. Of the sample, 5% to 6.5% falls within the top ten clones.

A word on this clone: Its antigen remains unidentified. Nothing much larger sits one base from this clone, and base qualities are not available.

The material sequenced was peripheral blood. This TCR derives from a woman aged 55-69 years who had recovered from COVID-19. This chain joins TRBV9 to TRBJ2-7; 7 nucleotides in the junction match TRBD1. For the CDR3, the sequence is CASSATLQGYEQYF. The sequence in DNA is TGTGCCAGCAGCGCCACCTTACAGGGGTACGAGCAGTACTTC.